Listed below are T cell receptor beta chains from one sample, sequenced in a study of blood T cell repertoires in COVID-19. The protocol was immunoSEQ multiplex PCR, while the TCRdb copy is restricted to in-frame clones and leaves out a portion. The sample yields about 49,000 clones, around 87% seen once. Sequencing was carried out using peripheral blood. Receptors were obtained from a man aged 40-49 years with active COVID-19. CDR3s include the opening cysteine and the closing phenylalanine or tryptophan. A D gene is named only where the DNA matches it firmly. Clone size is given for some rows only: seen once, a few or many times, or a class if the clone is expanded.

abundance	v_gene	j_gene	len	d_gene	CDR3aa	CDR3nt
.	TRBV18	TRBJ2-3	17	TRBD1	CASSPRGGQEDTDTQYF	TGTGCCAGCTCACCACGAGGAGGACAGGAAGACACAGATACGCAGTATTTT
.	TRBV19	TRBJ2-1	20	TRBD2	CASSSQGLAGLASSYNEQFF	TGTGCCAGTAGCTCCCAGGGACTAGCGGGCCTAGCGAGCTCCTACAATGAGCAGTTCTTC
.	TRBV5-1	TRBJ1-2	14	.	CASSLAQNPYGYTF	TGCGCCAGCAGCTTGGCGCAGAACCCCTATGGCTACACCTTC
.	TRBV2	TRBJ2-7	14	TRBD1	CASSPDRGPYEQYF	TGTGCCAGCAGTCCTGACAGGGGCCCCTACGAGCAGTACTTC
.	TRBV7-3	TRBJ2-3	14	.	CASSFLGGEDTQYF	TGTGCCAGCAGCTTTCTTGGAGGGGAAGATACGCAGTATTTT
once	TRBV24-1	TRBJ2-3	13	.	CATSVPGVRTQYF	TGTGCCACCAGTGTCCCCGGGGTTCGTACGCAGTATTTT
.	TRBV28	TRBJ1-2	17	TRBD1	CASAKFVWKDRVDGYTF	TGTGCCAGCGCAAAATTCGTGTGGAAGGACAGGGTAGATGGCTACACCTTC
.	TRBV6-5	TRBJ1-2	11	TRBD1	CASKTGVGYTF	TGTGCCAGCAAAACAGGGGTCGGCTACACCTTC
.	TRBV10-3	TRBJ2-2	15	TRBD2	CAIRSGLASTGELFF	TGTGCCATCAGATCGGGACTAGCGAGCACCGGGGAGCTGTTTTTT
.	TRBV11-2	TRBJ2-7	13	.	CASSLQGPYEQYF	TGTGCCAGCAGCTTGCAGGGGCCTTACGAGCAGTACTTC
.	TRBV5-5	TRBJ1-5	15	.	CASSRAAGAGQPQHF	TGTGCCAGCAGCAGAGCGGCGGGCGCGGGTCAGCCCCAGCATTTT
.	TRBV7-9	TRBJ2-5	14	TRBD1	CASSRDRGQETQYF	TGTGCCAGCAGCCGGGACAGGGGGCAAGAGACCCAGTACTTC
medium-sized	TRBV6-4	TRBJ2-3	14	TRBD2	CASSDAGGTDTQYF	TGTGCCAGCAGTGACGCGGGAGGGACAGATACGCAGTATTTT
.	TRBV10-2	TRBJ2-5	12	TRBD1	CASRGDSLSQYF	TGCGCCAGCAGGGGGGACAGCCTATCCCAGTACTTC
.	TRBV7-2	TRBJ2-1	15	.	CASSTGGPGYNEQFF	TGTGCCAGCAGCACTGGAGGGCCGGGCTACAATGAGCAGTTCTTC
.	TRBV2	TRBJ2-7	17	TRBD2	CASSGGLAGGNSYEQYF	TGTGCCAGCAGTGGTGGGCTAGCGGGAGGAAACTCCTACGAGCAGTACTTC
.	TRBV9	TRBJ2-1	15	.	CASSRTGTSYNEQFF	TGTGCCAGCAGCCGGACCGGGACTTCCTACAATGAGCAGTTCTTC
.	TRBV5-4	TRBJ2-4	18	TRBD1	CASSLGTGGLAGLNIQYF	TGTGCCAGCAGCTTGGGGACAGGGGGATTAGCGGGGCTAAACATTCAGTACTTC
once	TRBV12-3/TRBV12-4	TRBJ2-7	11	.	CATGTPYEQYF	TGTGCCACGGGGACTCCCTACGAGCAGTACTTC
.	TRBV7-9	TRBJ2-1	17	TRBD2	CASSPNPPSGSLDEQFF	TGTGCCAGCAGCCCTAATCCCCCTAGCGGGAGTCTTGATGAGCAGTTCTTC
.	TRBV7-3	TRBJ2-1	15	TRBD2	CASSLLAGGYNEQFF	TGTGCCAGCAGCCTACTAGCGGGAGGTTACAATGAGCAGTTCTTC
.	TRBV6-6	TRBJ2-1	18	.	CASSPPGGAGRSYNEQFF	TGTGCCAGCAGTCCCCCTGGGGGTGCAGGGAGGTCCTACAATGAGCAGTTCTTC
.	TRBV23-1	TRBJ2-3	13	.	CASSRQTRDTQYF	TGCGCCAGCAGTCGGCAGACTCGGGATACGCAGTATTTT
.	TRBV7-9	TRBJ1-2	14	.	CASSFQGSGNGYTF	TGTGCCAGCAGCTTTCAGGGGTCTGGAAATGGCTACACCTTC
.	TRBV30	TRBJ2-1	15	.	CAWGGSGAPYNEQFF	TGTGCCTGGGGGGGGTCGGGAGCCCCCTACAATGAGCAGTTCTTC
.	TRBV28	TRBJ2-7	15	TRBD2	CASSRGLAGTHEQYF	TGTGCCAGCAGCCGGGGACTAGCGGGAACGCACGAGCAGTACTTC
.	TRBV28	TRBJ1-4	15	.	CASSSGHATNEKLFF	TGTGCCAGCAGCTCCGGACATGCAACTAATGAAAAACTGTTTTTT
.	TRBV30	TRBJ2-3	14	TRBD1	CAWTQGALGDTQYF	TGTGCCTGGACACAGGGGGCGCTCGGGGATACGCAGTATTTT
.	TRBV19	TRBJ1-4	13	.	CASSPQGGEKLFF	TGTGCCAGTAGTCCACAGGGTGGAGAAAAACTGTTTTTT
.	TRBV7-6	TRBJ2-2	15	.	CASSSRGSNTGELFF	TGTGCCAGCAGCTCCAGGGGTTCTAACACCGGGGAGCTGTTTTTT
.	TRBV7-8	TRBJ2-6	18	TRBD2	CASTARTSGTAGANVLTF	TGTGCCAGCACAGCGAGGACTAGCGGGACCGCTGGGGCCAACGTCCTGACTTTC
.	TRBV7-9	TRBJ2-5	13	.	CASSLASQETQYF	TGTGCCAGCAGCTTAGCCAGCCAAGAGACCCAGTACTTC
.	TRBV28	TRBJ2-7	15	.	CASSPQGLGKGEQYF	TGTGCCAGCAGCCCTCAGGGACTGGGAAAGGGCGAGCAGTACTTC
.	TRBV6-5	TRBJ2-3	15	.	CASISAAGGGDTQYF	TGTGCCAGCATCTCCGCGGCAGGGGGAGGAGATACGCAGTATTTT
.	TRBV7-2	TRBJ2-1	15	.	CASSLVTGSKNEQFF	TGTGCCAGCAGCTTAGTCACGGGATCGAAGAATGAGCAGTTCTTC
once	TRBV27	TRBJ1-1	15	TRBD1	CASSPPGTANTEAFF	TGTGCCAGCAGTCCACCCGGGACAGCGAACACTGAAGCTTTCTTT
.	TRBV3-1/TRBV3-2	TRBJ2-7	15	TRBD1	CASSLRIGTVGEQYF	TGTGCCAGCAGCCTCCGCATCGGGACAGTAGGCGAGCAGTACTTC
.	TRBV4-1	TRBJ2-3	15	TRBD2	CASSQEGTSGDTQYF	TGCGCCAGCAGCCAAGAGGGGACTAGCGGAGATACGCAGTATTTT